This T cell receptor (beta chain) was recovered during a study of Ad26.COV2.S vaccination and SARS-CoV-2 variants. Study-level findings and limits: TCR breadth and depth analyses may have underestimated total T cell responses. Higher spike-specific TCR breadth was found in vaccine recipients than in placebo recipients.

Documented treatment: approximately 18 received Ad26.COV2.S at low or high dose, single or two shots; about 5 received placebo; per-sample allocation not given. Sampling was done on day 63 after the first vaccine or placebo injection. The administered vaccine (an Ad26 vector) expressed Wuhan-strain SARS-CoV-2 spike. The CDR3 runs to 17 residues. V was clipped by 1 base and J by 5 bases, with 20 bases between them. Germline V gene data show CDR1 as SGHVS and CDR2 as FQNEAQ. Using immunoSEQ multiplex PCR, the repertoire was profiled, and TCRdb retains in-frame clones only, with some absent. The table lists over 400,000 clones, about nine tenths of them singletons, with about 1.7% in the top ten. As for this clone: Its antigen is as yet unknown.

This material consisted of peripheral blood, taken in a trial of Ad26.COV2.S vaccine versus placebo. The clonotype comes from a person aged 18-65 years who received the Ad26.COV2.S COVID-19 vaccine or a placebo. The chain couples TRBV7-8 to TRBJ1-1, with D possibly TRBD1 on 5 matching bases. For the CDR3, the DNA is TGTGCCAGCAGCTTAGTGTTTCTCCAGCAGGGCGGGACTGAAGCTTTCTTT. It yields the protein CASSLVFLQQGGTEAFF.